This TCR beta chain is drawn from a study of T cells in localized non-small cell lung cancer. General study results and limits: T cell clonality was highest in uninvolved adjacent lung, above tumor. Median detection of top 100 tumor clones in adjacent lung was about 60 clones.

The CDR3 is 15 amino acids. Trimming cost V 7 bases and J 7 bases; bases outside gene matches: 14. Per germline, CDR1 ENHRY and CDR2 SYGVKD. Generated by immunoSEQ multiplex PCR, the TCRdb table keeps only in-frame clones and is missing some. The data show approximately 89,000 clones, 80% seen once. Turning to this clone: What it recognizes is unknown.

This TCR was sampled from a man between 40 and 69 years old with stage II squamous cell lung carcinoma. V usage is TRBV10-3 and J usage is TRBJ1-2; 8 nucleotides align to TRBD1. The sample consisted of PBMCs, taken before any cancer treatment. CDR3 DNA sequence: TGTGCCATCAAAGATCCAGGGGGCAGGTCGAGTGGCTACACCTTC. The encoded protein is CAIKDPGGRSSGYTF.